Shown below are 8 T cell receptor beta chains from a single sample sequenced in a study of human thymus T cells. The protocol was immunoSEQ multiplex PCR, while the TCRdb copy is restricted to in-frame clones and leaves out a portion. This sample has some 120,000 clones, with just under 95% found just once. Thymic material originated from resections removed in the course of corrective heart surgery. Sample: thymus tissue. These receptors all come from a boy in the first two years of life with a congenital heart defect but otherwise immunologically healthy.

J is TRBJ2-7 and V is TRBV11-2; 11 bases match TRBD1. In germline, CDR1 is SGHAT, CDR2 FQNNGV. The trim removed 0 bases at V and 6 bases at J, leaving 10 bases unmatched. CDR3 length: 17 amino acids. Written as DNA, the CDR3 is TGTGCCAGCAGCTTAGATTCCGGACAGGGGGCCTCTTGCGAGCAGTACTTC. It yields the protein CASSLDSGQGASCEQYF. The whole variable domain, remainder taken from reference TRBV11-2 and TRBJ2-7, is EAGVAQSPRYKIIEKRQSVAFWCNPISGHATLYWYQQILGQGPKLLIQFQNNGVVDDSQLPKDRFSAERLKGVDSTLKIQPAKLEDSAVYLCASSLDSGQGASCEQYFGPGTRLTVT.

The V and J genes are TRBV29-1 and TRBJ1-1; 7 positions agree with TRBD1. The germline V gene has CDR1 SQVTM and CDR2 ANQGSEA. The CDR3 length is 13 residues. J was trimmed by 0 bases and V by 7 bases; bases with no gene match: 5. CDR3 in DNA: TGCAGCGATCGGACAGGATTGAACACTGAAGCTTTCTTT. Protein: CSDRTGLNTEAFF.

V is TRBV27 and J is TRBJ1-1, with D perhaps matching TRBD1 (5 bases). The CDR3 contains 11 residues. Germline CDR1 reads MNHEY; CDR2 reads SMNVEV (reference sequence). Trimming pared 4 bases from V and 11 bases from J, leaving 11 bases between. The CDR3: CASSSRNRAFF. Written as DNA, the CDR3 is TGTGCCAGCAGTTCCCGAAACAGGGCTTTCTTT.

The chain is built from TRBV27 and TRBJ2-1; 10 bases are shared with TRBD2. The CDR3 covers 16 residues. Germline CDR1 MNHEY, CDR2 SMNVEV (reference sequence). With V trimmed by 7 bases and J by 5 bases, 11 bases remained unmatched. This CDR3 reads CASITPGTSENNEQFF. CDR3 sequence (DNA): TGTGCCAGCATCACTCCCGGGACTAGCGAGAACAATGAGCAGTTCTTC.

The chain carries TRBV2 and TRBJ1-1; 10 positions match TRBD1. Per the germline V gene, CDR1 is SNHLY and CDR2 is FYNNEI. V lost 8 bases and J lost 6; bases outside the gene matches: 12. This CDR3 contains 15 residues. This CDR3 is CASELRTGGYAEAFF. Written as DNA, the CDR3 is TGTGCCAGCGAGTTGAGGACAGGGGGTTATGCTGAAGCTTTCTTT.

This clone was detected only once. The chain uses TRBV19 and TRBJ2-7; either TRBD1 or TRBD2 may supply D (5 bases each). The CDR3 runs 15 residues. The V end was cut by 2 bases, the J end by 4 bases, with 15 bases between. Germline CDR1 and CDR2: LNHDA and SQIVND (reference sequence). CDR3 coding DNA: TGTGCCAGTAGTATAAGGCAGGGAGTGACGTACGAGCAGTACTTC. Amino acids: CASSIRQGVTYEQYF. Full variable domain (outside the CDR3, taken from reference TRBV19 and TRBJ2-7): DGGITQSPKYLFRKEGQNVTLSCEQNLNHDAMYWYRQDPGQGLRLIYYSQIVNDFQKGDIAEGYSVSREKKESFPLTVTSAQKNPTAFYLCASSIRQGVTYEQYFGPGTRLTVT.

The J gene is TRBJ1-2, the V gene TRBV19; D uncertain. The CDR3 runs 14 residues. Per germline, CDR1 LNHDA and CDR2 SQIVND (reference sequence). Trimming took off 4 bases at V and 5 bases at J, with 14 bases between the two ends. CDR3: CASSKQKRMYGYTF. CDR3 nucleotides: TGTGCCAGTAGTAAACAAAAGCGCATGTATGGCTACACCTTC. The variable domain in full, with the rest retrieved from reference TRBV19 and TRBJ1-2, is DGGITQSPKYLFRKEGQNVTLSCEQNLNHDAMYWYRQDPGQGLRLIYYSQIVNDFQKGDIAEGYSVSREKKESFPLTVTSAQKNPTAFYLCASSKQKRMYGYTFGSGTRLTVV.

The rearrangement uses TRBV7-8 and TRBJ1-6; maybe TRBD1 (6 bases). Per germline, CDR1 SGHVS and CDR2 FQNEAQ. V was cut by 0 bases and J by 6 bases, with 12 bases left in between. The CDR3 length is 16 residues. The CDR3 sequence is CASSLADRLANSPLHF. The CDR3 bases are TGTGCCAGCAGCTTAGCCGACAGGTTAGCTAATTCACCCCTCCACTTT.